In its sample, the clone carrying this T cell receptor (beta chain) was seen once. The CDR3 spans 15 residues. CDR1 is SGHDT, CDR2 YYEEEE, per germline. Trimming removed 1 base from V and 7 bases from J; junction bases left unmatched: 5. The entry originates in a study of blood T cell repertoires in COVID-19. Study background: Acute and convalescent COVID-19 specimens originated in the United States, Italy and Spain. T cells, B-cell-depleted T cells, or PBMCs supplied cDNA or gDNA.

Under the authors' procedure: Reference gene primers were amplified, and this amplification served to estimate nucleated cell counts. TCRdb keeps only in-frame clones here, not all; method: immunoSEQ multiplex PCR. That table furnishes V, J and clone size, whereas the DNA furnished D and trimming. The table lists 140,000 to 150,000 clones, about 85% of them singletons, with less than 3.5% in the top ten. The sequenced sample was peripheral blood. V and J are TRBV5-6 and TRBJ1-4; 9 bases align to TRBD1. The TCR originated in a human donor with acute or convalescent COVID-19. The donor label of this sample is uncertain. For the CDR3, the DNA is TGTGCCAGCAGCTTGAGGGGACAGGGAGGTGAAAAACTGTTTTTT. It encodes CASSLRGQGGEKLFF.